The clone carrying this T cell receptor (beta chain) was counted at least ten times. Its antigen is unknown. The entry originates in a study of response to subunit inactivated influenza vaccine. Each CDR3 protein is one row after TCRdb ran MiXCR on the RT-PCR reads. This sample yields approximately 490,000 distinct CDR3 sequences, of which more than 7% are seen a single time; under 15% belongs to the top ten. Study-level results: Seasonal influenza vaccination, on each occasion, was suggested by the authors to recruit few new T cells.

The CDR3 covers 12 residues. CDR1 SQVTM and CDR2 ANQGSEA come from the germline V gene. Deletions cut 4 bases from V and 0 bases from J, with 7 bases between. This receptor was identified in a man between 50 and 69 years old who received an inactivated influenza vaccine. The gene calls are TRBV29-1 and TRBJ2-7, with D tentatively TRBD1 (5 bases). The sequencing used PBMCs from blood, collected around 25 months after vaccination. The CDR3 loop reads CSVGQGSYEQYF. The DNA for the CDR3 is TGCAGCGTTGGGCAGGGCTCCTACGAGCAGTACTTC.